The T cell receptor beta chain under discussion was sequenced for a study of T cell changes during pregnancy in multiple sclerosis. The table came from immunoSEQ multiplex PCR; TCRdb's copy has only in-frame clones and leaves some out. The sample lists 60,000 or so clones; around 91% were seen once. CDR1 is SGHRS, CDR2 YFSETQ, per germline. V shed 0 bases and J shed 0 bases, with 9 bases lying between them. This CDR3 region has 15 residues. The starting material was peripheral blood, obtained in the second trimester of pregnancy. This receptor was identified in a female donor in good health, enrolled as a control in a pregnancy study. V and J are TRBV5-1 and TRBJ1-2; a weak D match, TRBD1 (5 bases). CDR3 coding DNA: TGCGCCAGCAGCTTGGGAATGACAGCTAACTATGGCTACACCTTC. It yields the protein CASSLGMTANYGYTF. Supplemented by reference TRBV5-1 and TRBJ1-2, the full variable domain reads KAGVTQTPRYLIKTRGQQVTLSCSPISGHRSVSWYQQTPGQGLQFLFEYFSETQRNKGNFPGRFSGRQFSNSRSEMNVSTLELGDSALYLCASSLGMTANYGYTFGSGTRLTVV.